A single sample gave rise to the 31 T cell receptor beta chains below, sequenced in a study of human T cells and chemical hapten exposure. TCRdb ran MiXCR on the RACE reads and lists one entry per CDR3 protein. The sample carries approximately 320,000 distinct CDR3 sequences, around 5.5% recorded once. The time point denotes: pre-sensitization, week 0. Treatment: therapeutic diphenylcyclopropenone sensitization with weekly scalp DPC. Sample: whole blood, taken in connection with sensitization to the hapten diphenylcyclopropenone (DPC). These receptors were obtained from a woman aged 18-29 years with alopecia areata. Some clones in this sample may be carry-over from other donors' samples.

The genes are TRBV5-5 and TRBJ2-2; TRBD2 is a possible D gene (5 bases). Trimming left V 2 bases short and J 1 base short, with 12 bases between. Germline V gene lookup returns CDR1 SGHKS and CDR2 YYEKEE (reference sequence). This CDR3 contains 16 residues. In DNA form, the CDR3 reads TGTGCCAGCAGCTTCCGGGATCCCCTGAACACCGGGGAGCTGTTTTTT. It translates to CASSFRDPLNTGELFF.

Ten or more counts support this clonotype. The V and J genes are TRBV28 and TRBJ2-7; 7 bases agree with TRBD1. With V trimmed by 8 bases and J by 1 base, 8 bases remained unmatched. The CDR3 loop spans 14 amino acids. Germline CDR1 is MDHEN and CDR2 is SYDVKM. CDR3 in DNA: TGTGCCAGCCATTCCCCGGGACAGTCCTACGAGCAGTACTTC. Protein product: CASHSPGQSYEQYF.

This clonotype was recorded many times. The chain links TRBV10-3 to TRBJ2-7; the match to TRBD2 covers 15 bases. J lost 3 bases, V lost 8 bases, and 5 bases had no gene match. CDR1 is ENHRY and CDR2 is SYGVKD in the germline V gene. The CDR3 has 15 residues. CDR3 sequence: CAISGLAGGDYEQYF. CDR3 sequence (DNA): TGTGCCATCTCGGGACTAGCGGGGGGCGACTACGAGCAGTACTTC.

V and J are TRBV4-2 and TRBJ1-2; 9 bases agree with TRBD1. The V gene's germline CDR1 is LGHNA and CDR2 YNFKEQ. The CDR3 length is 14 residues. With V trimmed by 0 bases and J by 8 bases, 4 bases remained unmatched. The CDR3 sequence is CASSQEDRGHGYTF. CDR3 DNA sequence: TGTGCCAGCAGCCAAGAGGACAGGGGCCACGGCTACACCTTC.

At least ten counts were recorded for this clonotype. The rearrangement joins TRBV28 to TRBJ1-3; 8 nucleotides agree with TRBD1. V dropped 5 bases and J dropped 9; count of bases not matched to a gene: 6. Looked up from germline, CDR1 is MDHEN and CDR2 is SYDVKM. The CDR3 runs 13 residues. Here the CDR3 DNA reads TGTGCCAGCAGTCAGGGACAGGCACCCACCATATATTTT. It is translated as CASSQGQAPTIYF.

This clonotype has a count of ten or more. V is TRBV2 and J is TRBJ1-1; perhaps TRBD1 as D (5 bases). The CDR3 contains 13 residues. V dropped 1 base and J dropped 3 bases, with 6 bases sitting between them. Germline values: CDR1 SNHLY, CDR2 FYNNEI. CDR3 residues: CASSEGGHTEAFF. The CDR3 DNA is TGTGCCAGCAGTGAAGGGGGACACACTGAAGCTTTCTTT.

In nucleotides, the CDR3 is TGTGCCAGCAGTTTTCTCTCTAGGGCGGGGACAGGCAAGTTCTTC. Protein: CASSFLSRAGTGKFF. The chain recombines TRBV27 with TRBJ2-1, with TRBD1 matching 8 bases. There are 15 residues in the CDR3. In germline, CDR1 is MNHEY, CDR2 SMNVEV (reference sequence). Germline trimming cut 3 bases from V and 14 bases from J; bases unmatched to any gene: 15.

This clonotype was detected a few times. The rearrangement links TRBV18 to TRBJ1-2; D possibly corresponds to TRBD1 (5 bases). The germline V gene encodes CDR1 KGHSH and CDR2 LQKENI. The length of the CDR3 is 16 residues. The V and J ends lost 2 bases and 4 bases respectively, with 17 bases between them. DNA for the CDR3: TGTGCCAGCTCACCATCATCAGCAGGAGGGGCCTATGGCTACACCTTC. It translates to CASSPSSAGGAYGYTF.

In its sample, this clonotype was seen a few times. The chain couples TRBV12-3 or TRBV12-4 to TRBJ1-2, with D maybe TRBD1 (6 bases). V lost 7 bases to trimming and J lost 3 bases, with 15 bases between them. The CDR3 is 14 amino acids. Here the CDR3 DNA reads TGTGCCAGCACCCCGGGGGCGACCTACTATGGCTACACCTTC. It is translated as CASTPGATYYGYTF.

The chain combines TRBV6-5 with TRBJ1-2; D not resolved. This CDR3 spans 14 amino acids. V gave up 5 bases and J gave up 4 bases, with 14 bases separating them. Germline-derived CDR1 and CDR2 are MNHEY and SVGAGI. The CDR3 nucleotides are TGTGCCAGCAGTCTCCGACTAGATTCCTATGGCTACACCTTC. Protein product: CASSLRLDSYGYTF.

The chain carries TRBV29-1 and TRBJ2-1, with 7 nucleotides matching TRBD2. This CDR3 region has 14 residues. The V gene end was trimmed by 2 bases and the J gene end by 9 bases; junction bases not matched to a gene: 10. Germline loops: CDR1 SQVTM, CDR2 ANQGSEA. Here the CDR3 DNA reads TGCAGCGTTGAATCCGGGCTTTGGGGGGGTGAGCAGTTCTTC. Encoded protein: CSVESGLWGGEQFF.

There are many counts of this clonotype. The V and J genes are TRBV7-9 and TRBJ1-1; 7 bases line up with TRBD1. Germline V gene sequence: CDR1 SEHNR, CDR2 FQNEAQ (reference sequence). The CDR3 has 14 amino acids. The V gene end was trimmed by 4 bases and the J gene end by 4 bases; junction bases not matched to a gene: 6. The CDR3 sequence: CASSSTGIITEAFF. The CDR3, as DNA: TGTGCCAGCAGCTCGACAGGGATAATCACTGAAGCTTTCTTT.

This clonotype was recorded at least ten times. This chain joins TRBV7-9 and TRBJ2-1; D is unresolved. V was cut by 5 bases and J by 5 bases, with 13 bases left in between. CDR3 length: 14 amino acids. The germline CDR1 and CDR2 sequences are SEHNR and FQNEAQ (reference sequence). The CDR3 is CASSLNVPDNEQFF. The DNA for the CDR3 is TGTGCCAGCAGCCTCAACGTTCCGGACAATGAGCAGTTCTTC.

The chain has TRBV15 and TRBJ1-1; D is unclear. This CDR3 region has 13 residues. The ends were cut back, 0 bases at V and 1 base at J, with 3 bases in the middle. CDR1 and CDR2 (germline): LNHNV, YYDKDF (reference sequence). The DNA for the CDR3 is TGTGCCACCAGCAGAGACCGGAACACTGAAGCTTTCTTT. This codes for CATSRDRNTEAFF.

CDR3: CASTGRLSTDTQYF. The CDR3, as DNA: TGTGCCAGCACAGGTAGACTGAGCACAGATACGCAGTATTTT. The chain couples TRBV12-3 or TRBV12-4 to TRBJ2-3; D remains unclear. The CDR3 runs 14 residues. V lost 7 bases to trimming and J lost 0 bases, with 11 bases between them.

In its sample, this clonotype was seen many times. One end of the junction is discordant with germline, which a read error may explain. This chain joins TRBV7-9 and TRBJ1-1, with D maybe TRBD1 (5 bases). Per germline, CDR1 SEHNR and CDR2 FQNEAQ (reference sequence). The CDR3 spans 13 residues. Here the CDR3 DNA reads TGTGCCAGCCGCTTTAGAGGGACCGCTGAAGCTTTCTTT. Protein sequence: CASRFRGTAEAFF.

This clonotype was detected ten times or more. The gene calls are TRBV29-1 and TRBJ1-5; TRBD1 matches at 7 bases. CDR3 size: 14 residues. V lost 4 bases, J lost 3 bases, and 6 bases stayed unmatched. CDR1 and CDR2 from the germline V gene are SQVTM and ANQGSEA. CDR3 loop: CSVGGTDLNQPQHF. The CDR3 region has the DNA TGCAGCGTTGGGGGGACAGACCTCAATCAGCCCCAGCATTTT.

There are many counts of this clonotype. This chain uses TRBV4-3 with TRBJ1-6, with D unresolved. CDR1 is LGHNA and CDR2 is YSLEER in the germline V gene. The CDR3 spans 15 residues. Trimming took 0 bases from V and 6 from J, leaving 9 bases between them. CDR3 loop: CASSQDASSNSPLHF. CDR3 coding DNA: TGCGCCAGCAGCCAAGATGCCAGCAGTAATTCACCCCTCCACTTT.

This clonotype was counted a few times. The V and J genes are TRBV24-1 and TRBJ2-3; 9 positions agree with TRBD2. The V and J ends lost 3 bases and 2 bases, in that order; junction bases with no gene match: 8. Germline CDR1 and CDR2: KGHDR and SFDVKD. This CDR3 has 17 residues. The CDR3 sequence: CATSDGSLAGHTDTQYF. As DNA, the CDR3 is TGTGCCACCAGTGATGGTTCCCTAGCGGGGCACACAGATACGCAGTATTTT.

This clonotype was seen ten or more times. This chain joins TRBV5-4 and TRBJ2-3; no firm D call. Trimming shortened V by 2 bases and J by 7 bases, and 8 bases separated the two germline ends. This CDR3 is 12 amino acids long. CDR1 SGHNT and CDR2 YYREEE come from the germline V gene (reference sequence). The CDR3 DNA reads TGTGCCAGCAGCTTAGGAGATTATACGCAGTATTTT. Its protein is CASSLGDYTQYF.

This clonotype was found a few times. V and J are TRBV29-1 and TRBJ2-1; 12 bases agree with TRBD2. Germline values: CDR1 SQVTM, CDR2 ANQGSEA. The CDR3 sequence is 16 residues long. V lost 3 bases and J lost 2; bases outside the gene matches: 5. CDR3 loop: CSVDLAGGPTYNEQFF. CDR3 bases: TGCAGCGTTGACCTAGCGGGGGGGCCGACCTACAATGAGCAGTTCTTC.

This clonotype was counted at least ten times. This chain links TRBV29-1 with TRBJ1-2; 7 bases agree with TRBD1. Germline CDR1 reads SQVTM; CDR2 reads ANQGSEA. The CDR3 loop spans 16 amino acids. Germline trimming cut 5 bases from V and 3 bases from J; bases unmatched to any gene: 15. The CDR3 nucleotides are TGCAGCGTTACCCCAGGGGGAGCAAGGGGCGACTATGGCTACACCTTC. Protein: CSVTPGGARGDYGYTF.

This clonotype was recorded many times. The gene calls are TRBV6-2 or TRBV6-3 and TRBJ2-7; 10 bases are shared with TRBD2. Germline CDR1 is MNHEY and CDR2 is SVGEGT. The CDR3 loop spans 13 amino acids. After removal of 8 bases from V and 6 bases from J, the junction contained 7 bases not matched to a gene. Here the CDR3 DNA reads TGTGCCAGCGGTAGCGGGGGGTCTTTCGAGCAGTACTTC. Residues: CASGSGGSFEQYF.

This clonotype turned up a few times. V gene TRBV10-3 combines with J gene TRBJ1-5; no reliable D call. The CDR3 runs 13 residues. The germline gives CDR1 ENHRY, CDR2 SYGVKD. The germline V and J ends were trimmed by 7 bases and 7 bases, with 14 bases remaining between them. The CDR3 sequence: CAITPGPGQPQHF. The CDR3 DNA sequence: TGTGCCATCACCCCAGGCCCCGGGCAGCCCCAGCATTTT.

This clonotype was seen repeatedly, ten times or more. The genes are TRBV4-2 and TRBJ2-6, with TRBD1 matching 7 bases. The CDR3 loop spans 16 amino acids. Germline CDR1 reads LGHNA; CDR2 reads YNFKEQ. The V gene end was trimmed by 3 bases and the J gene end by 0 bases; junction bases not matched to a gene: 2. The CDR3 sequence: CASSQDRSSGANVLTF. CDR3 DNA sequence: TGTGCCAGCAGCCAGGACAGGAGCTCTGGGGCCAACGTCCTGACTTTC.

This clonotype was counted at least ten times. The chain uses TRBV3-1 and TRBJ2-5; 14 nucleotides line up with TRBD2. CDR3 length: 16 residues. Germline lookup yields CDR1 LGHDT and CDR2 YNNKEL (reference sequence). Germline trimming cut 3 bases from V and 3 bases from J; bases unmatched to any gene: 3. The CDR3 sequence is CASSHPGLAGEETQYF. CDR3 nucleotide sequence: TGTGCCAGCAGCCACCCGGGACTAGCGGGGGAAGAGACCCAGTACTTC.

This clonotype appeared many times. The chain is built from TRBV28 and TRBJ2-3; D uncertain. Trimming removed 6 bases at V and 2 bases at J, with 9 bases between. CDR1 MDHEN and CDR2 SYDVKM come from the germline V gene. The CDR3 spans 13 residues. CDR3 DNA sequence: TGTGCCAGCAGGCCCGGGCACACAGATACGCAGTATTTT. Its protein is CASRPGHTDTQYF.

This clonotype has at least ten counts. The rearrangement joins TRBV6-7 to TRBJ2-5; D unclear. TRBV6-7 belongs to the ORF category, with a function that is uncertain. V was shortened by 7 bases and J by 1 base, with 16 bases between the two germline ends. CDR3 length: 15 amino acids. The CDR3 spells CASNDAPRVQETQYF. The CDR3 bases are TGTGCCAGCAATGACGCCCCTAGGGTCCAAGAGACCCAGTACTTC.

The chain recombines TRBV6-5 with TRBJ1-5; D remains unclear. This CDR3 region has 15 residues. Germline CDR1 MNHEY, CDR2 SVGAGI. With 0 bases removed from V and 4 bases from J, the gap between germline ends came to 10 bases. The CDR3 protein is CASSYSGPFNQPQHF. The CDR3 DNA follows: TGTGCCAGCAGTTACTCTGGACCGTTTAATCAGCCCCAGCATTTT.

This clonotype has more than one count but fewer than ten. This chain uses TRBV7-9 with TRBJ1-5, with 10 bases that match TRBD1. Germline loops: CDR1 SEHNR, CDR2 FQNEAQ (reference sequence). With 4 bases clipped from V and 5 bases from J, the junction kept 8 bases outside the gene matches. The CDR3 runs 16 residues. DNA of the CDR3: TGTGCCAGCAGCTGGGACCGGGACAGGGGAGATCAGCCCCAGCATTTT. This gives the protein CASSWDRDRGDQPQHF.

This clonotype was observed a handful of times. V and J are TRBV7-9 and TRBJ2-7, with D maybe TRBD1 (6 bases). Per germline, CDR1 SEHNR and CDR2 FQNEAQ (reference sequence). This CDR3 spans 16 amino acids. Deletions cut 5 bases from V and 4 bases from J, with 21 bases between. The CDR3: CASSREQGTHPYEQYF. In nucleotides, the CDR3 is TGTGCCAGCAGCCGGGAACAGGGTACCCATCCTTACGAGCAGTACTTC.